The subject of this entry is one T cell receptor beta chain. As yet, its antigen is unknown. This entry belongs to a study of T cell responses to AZD1222 COVID-19 vaccine. Overall study context: The analysis combined second doses at about 4 or about 12 weeks. General study findings and limits: Repertoires were obtained only post-peak T cell response.

Germline loops: CDR1 PRHDT, CDR2 FYEKMQ (reference sequence). V lost 5 bases to trimming and J lost 0 bases; unmatched junction nucleotides: 7. The CDR3 has 17 amino acids. Measured with immunoSEQ multiplex PCR; TCRdb has only the in-frame clones, and not every one. The top ten hold 1.8% of the sample, which has 150,000 to 160,000 clones, 90% seen once. Sequenced material: peripheral blood, taken on day 0 of AZD1222 vaccination. The sequence derives from an adult in good health. This chain uses TRBV13 with TRBJ2-7; 13 bases align to TRBD2. The CDR3 DNA reads as TGTGCCAGCAGCCTCGGACTAGCGGGAGCTTACTCCTACGAGCAGTACTTC. Its translation: CASSLGLAGAYSYEQYF.